This entry describes one TCR beta chain. Under the authors' procedure: The assay estimated nucleated cells by amplifying reference gene primers. TCRdb's copy holds only in-frame clones and misses some; the assay was immunoSEQ multiplex PCR. From that table come the V and J calls and clone size; the DNA was used to work out D and trimming. The sample has about 220,000 clones, 65% to 90% seen once; the top ten hold over 2%. Patients at the Seattle site were enrolled during active infection and followed longitudinally. V shed 0 bases and J shed 7 bases, with 5 bases lying between them. Germline V gives CDR1 SGHDT, CDR2 YYEEEE. The CDR3 consists of 12 residues. The data were taken from a study of blood T cell repertoires in COVID-19. At the level of the study: From T cells, B-cell-depleted T cells, or PBMCs came the material, which was cDNA or gDNA.

This receptor was obtained from a woman between 65 and 79 years old with COVID-19, enrolled during active disease. Source material: peripheral blood. V usage is TRBV5-6 and J usage is TRBJ1-5; the D is unclear. CDR3 DNA: TGTGCCAGCAGCTTGGGGGCGCAGCCCCAGCATTTT. As protein: CASSLGAQPQHF.